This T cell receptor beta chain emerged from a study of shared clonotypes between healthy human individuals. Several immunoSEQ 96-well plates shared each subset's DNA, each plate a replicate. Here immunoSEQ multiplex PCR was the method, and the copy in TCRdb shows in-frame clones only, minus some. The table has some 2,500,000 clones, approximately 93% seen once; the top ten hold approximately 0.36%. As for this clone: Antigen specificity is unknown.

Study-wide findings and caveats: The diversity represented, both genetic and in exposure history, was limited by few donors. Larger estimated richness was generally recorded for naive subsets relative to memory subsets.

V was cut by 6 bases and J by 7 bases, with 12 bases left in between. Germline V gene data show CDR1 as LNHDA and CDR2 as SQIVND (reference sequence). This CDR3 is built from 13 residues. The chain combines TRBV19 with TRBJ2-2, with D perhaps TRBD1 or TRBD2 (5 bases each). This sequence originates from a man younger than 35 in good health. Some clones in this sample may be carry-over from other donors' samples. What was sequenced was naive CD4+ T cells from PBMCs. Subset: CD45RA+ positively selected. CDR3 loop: CASSVRGLGELFF. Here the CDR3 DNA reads TGTGCCAGTAGCGTCCGGGGCCTCGGGGAGCTGTTTTTT.